The rows below give T cell receptor beta chains drawn from one sample of a study of CD8 T cells in Susac syndrome. Using its own MiXCR run on the immunoSEQ multiplex PCR reads, TCRdb lists one record per CDR3 protein. In the table there are around 190,000 distinct CDR3 sequences, approximately 93% of which are singletons. The sample was CD4+ T cells from PBMCs. These receptors all stem from a human donor in good health. CDR3s leave out the opening cysteine and the closing phenylalanine or tryptophan. A D gene is named only where the DNA matches it firmly.

CDR3: ASSPPRGAPYGYT
J: TRBJ1-2
D: .
V: TRBV6-5

CDR3: ASSPRAGNTEAF
J: TRBJ1-1
D: .
V: TRBV9

CDR3: ASSNGQGRNTEAF
J: TRBJ1-1
D: TRBD1
V: TRBV11-1

CDR3: ASSFSSTGYAEAF
J: TRBJ1-1
D: .
V: TRBV28

CDR3: ASSFFPGQGAGGYT
J: TRBJ1-2
D: TRBD1
V: TRBV27

CDR3: ASRHGTALSNQPQH
J: TRBJ1-5
D: TRBD1
V: TRBV5-8

CDR3: ASSSLRQGGYGYT
J: TRBJ1-2
D: .
V: TRBV5-1

CDR3: ASSENRMNTEAF
J: TRBJ1-1
D: .
V: TRBV6-1

CDR3: ASSFAQGGTEAF
J: TRBJ1-1
D: .
V: TRBV7-2

CDR3: ASSLDSGADTQY
J: TRBJ2-3
D: .
V: TRBV13

CDR3: ASSPTSGYSYNEQF
J: TRBJ2-1
D: TRBD2
V: TRBV28

CDR3: ASSLSSGGAADTQY
J: TRBJ2-3
D: TRBD2
V: TRBV28

CDR3: ASSLGTSGSYNEQF
J: TRBJ2-1
D: TRBD2
V: TRBV5-1

CDR3: ASSLLGVEQF
J: TRBJ2-1
D: .
V: TRBV28

CDR3: ATSPADVWRYT
J: TRBJ1-2
D: .
V: TRBV19

CDR3: ASSFMETQY
J: TRBJ2-5
D: .
V: TRBV12-3/TRBV12-4

CDR3: ATQREVETQY
J: TRBJ2-5
D: .
V: TRBV6-6

CDR3: SAETGPGQPQH
J: TRBJ1-5
D: .
V: TRBV20-1

CDR3: ASSVKNWTGGSPLH
J: TRBJ1-6
D: .
V: TRBV9

CDR3: ASSAREGRNTIY
J: TRBJ1-3
D: .
V: TRBV7-8

CDR3: ASSFAGPQVGYT
J: TRBJ1-2
D: .
V: TRBV19

CDR3: ASSPRVSRGETQY
J: TRBJ2-5
D: .
V: TRBV11-2

CDR3: ASSNRQGTLNEQF
J: TRBJ2-1
D: TRBD1
V: TRBV19

CDR3: ASSALRGGLGIWPQH
J: TRBJ1-5
D: .
V: TRBV19

CDR3: ASSPRGDHYEQY
J: TRBJ2-7
D: TRBD2
V: TRBV7-9

CDR3: ASSWGGGETQY
J: TRBJ2-5
D: TRBD2
V: TRBV5-4

CDR3: SARLTDRVIINTEAF
J: TRBJ1-1
D: TRBD1
V: TRBV20-1

CDR3: ASSGTSGANVLT
J: TRBJ2-6
D: .
V: TRBV6-1

CDR3: SAMGGPAYNEQF
J: TRBJ2-1
D: .
V: TRBV20-1

CDR3: ASRLRDSPLH
J: TRBJ1-6
D: .
V: TRBV6-5

CDR3: ASSSDPQGLTDTQY
J: TRBJ2-3
D: TRBD1
V: TRBV27

CDR3: ASSTYLADYHQETQY
J: TRBJ2-5
D: .
V: TRBV28

CDR3: SARENRGLGNQPQH
J: TRBJ1-5
D: TRBD1
V: TRBV20-1

CDR3: ASGTSTSGEETQY
J: TRBJ2-5
D: TRBD2
V: TRBV5-1

CDR3: ASSQGSSGETQY
J: TRBJ2-5
D: .
V: TRBV3-1

CDR3: ASSLVLQARLPQH
J: TRBJ1-5
D: .
V: TRBV7-2

CDR3: ASRRSGTEAF
J: TRBJ1-1
D: .
V: TRBV12-3/TRBV12-4

CDR3: ASKRQGNQPQH
J: TRBJ1-5
D: .
V: TRBV19

CDR3: ASSLGGQGTSGYT
J: TRBJ1-2
D: .
V: TRBV7-2

CDR3: ASVGHLNQPQH
J: TRBJ1-5
D: .
V: TRBV6-1

CDR3: ASSQQGATRQTQY
J: TRBJ2-5
D: TRBD1
V: TRBV4-2

CDR3: SGLAGGDTQY
J: TRBJ2-3
D: TRBD2
V: TRBV29-1

CDR3: ASSQAGGENTEAF
J: TRBJ1-1
D: .
V: TRBV4-2

CDR3: AWRTLIGELF
J: TRBJ2-2
D: .
V: TRBV30

CDR3: ASSSQGTRGTEAF
J: TRBJ1-1
D: TRBD1
V: TRBV19

CDR3: ASSEGLAGTGRGNEQF
J: TRBJ2-1
D: TRBD2
V: TRBV6-1

CDR3: SVGDPNQPQH
J: TRBJ1-5
D: .
V: TRBV29-1

CDR3: ASSSWGLVSNEQF
J: TRBJ2-1
D: TRBD2
V: TRBV5-6

CDR3: ASRESFDQPQH
J: TRBJ1-5
D: .
V: TRBV12-3/TRBV12-4

CDR3: ASSRPDRADTQY
J: TRBJ2-3
D: TRBD1
V: TRBV6-2/TRBV6-3